The sequence of this T cell receptor (beta chain) was determined in a study of PD-1 blockade in classical Hodgkin lymphoma. The method was immunoSEQ multiplex PCR; TCRdb's version includes in-frame clones alone and lacks a portion of them. The table has about 2,700 clones, 65% to 75% seen once; the top ten hold roughly 9.8%. In every patient, relapse followed autologous stem cell transplantation, while exposure to brentuximab vedotin differed. Magnetic negative selection of thawed PBMCs yielded the CD8+ T cells. The TCR comes from a human donor with classical Hodgkin lymphoma. The specimen comprised CD8+ T cells from blood, sampled at baseline.

CDR3 in amino acids: CASRGGTSVSETQYF. As DNA, the CDR3 is TGTGCCAGCAGAGGCGGGACTAGCGTTTCAGAGACCCAGTACTTC. The V gene is TRBV5-8, the J gene TRBJ2-5; 10 positions agree with TRBD2. Germline loops: CDR1 SGHTS, CDR2 YDEGEE. This CDR3 is 15 amino acids long. The V segment lost 5 bases and the J segment 4 bases; nucleotides outside the gene matches: 8.